This T cell receptor (beta chain) was obtained from a study of cytomegalovirus exposure and HLA in healthy donors. This PCR relied on a set of 60 Vbeta primers and 13 Jbeta primers. The repertoire was sequenced with immunoSEQ multiplex PCR; TCRdb's copy has only in-frame clones and lacks some. This table has tens of thousands of clones, 62% appearing once. On this clone itself: The antigen is not known.

Notes on the study in general: On later analysis, the bulk of CMV-associated TCR beta chains appeared to be HLA-restricted.

This TCR was sampled from a male donor in good health and CMV-seropositive. What was sequenced was PBMCs.

The CDR3: CASSLFPTGAPGANVLTF. The CDR3 nucleotides are TGTGCCAGCAGTTTATTCCCGACAGGAGCCCCTGGGGCCAACGTCCTGACTTTC. The chain is built from TRBV27 and TRBJ2-6, with D tentatively TRBD1 (6 bases). Per the germline V gene, CDR1 is MNHEY and CDR2 is SMNVEV (reference sequence). The CDR3 has 18 amino acids. The V end was cut by 1 base, the J end by 2 bases, with 15 bases between.